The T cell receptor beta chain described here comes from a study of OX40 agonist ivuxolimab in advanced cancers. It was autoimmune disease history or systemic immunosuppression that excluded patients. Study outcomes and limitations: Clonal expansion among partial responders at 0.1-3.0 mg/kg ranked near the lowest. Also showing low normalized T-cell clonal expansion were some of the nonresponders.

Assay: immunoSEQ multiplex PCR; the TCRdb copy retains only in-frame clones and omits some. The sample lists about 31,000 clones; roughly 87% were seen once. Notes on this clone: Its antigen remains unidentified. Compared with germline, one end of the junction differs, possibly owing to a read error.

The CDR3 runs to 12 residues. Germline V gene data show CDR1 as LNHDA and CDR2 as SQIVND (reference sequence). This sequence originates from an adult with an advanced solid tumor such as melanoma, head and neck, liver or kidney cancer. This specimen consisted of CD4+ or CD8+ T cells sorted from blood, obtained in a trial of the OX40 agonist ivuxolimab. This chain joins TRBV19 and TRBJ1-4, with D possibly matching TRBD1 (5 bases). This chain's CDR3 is CASSITETDLLF. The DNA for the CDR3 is TGTGCCAGTAGTATAACCGAGACAGATCTCCTTTTT.